A single T cell receptor (beta chain) is shown here with its context. The antigen remains unidentified. Germline V gene sequence: CDR1 SGHRS, CDR2 YFSETQ. The CDR3 runs 15 residues. V gave up 4 bases and J gave up 4 bases; unmatched junction bases: 5. This entry belongs to a study of shared clonotypes between healthy human individuals. Study results and limitations: Among donors, sharing of clonotypes was expected to be affected by sequencing depth.

The donors, healthy adults who were HIV-negative, had experienced no recent acute infections or vaccinations. Every donor was a Caucasian adult from Nashville, Tennessee. A CD45RA+ naive subset and a CD45RA-negative memory subset were split from CD4+ cells. Profiled with immunoSEQ multiplex PCR; TCRdb holds only in-frame clones, not every one. The profile shows 980,000 or so clones, over 75% of them singletons. The V call is TRBV5-1, the J call TRBJ2-7, with TRBD2 matching over 13 bases. The sequenced sample consisted of memory CD4+ T cells sorted from blood. Subset indicated: CD45RA-negative fraction. The clonotype comes from a young man in good health. This CDR3 reads CASSGLLAGGYEQYF. CDR3 coding DNA: TGCGCCAGCAGCGGCTTACTAGCGGGGGGGTACGAGCAGTACTTC.